This passage covers 5 T cell receptor beta chains from one sample sequenced in a study of blood T cell repertoires in COVID-19. Sequencing was performed with immunoSEQ multiplex PCR; in TCRdb, only in-frame clones are kept and a portion is missing. Among hundreds of thousands of clones, roughly nine tenths were seen once, and the ten largest hold just over 8%. Sequenced material: PBMCs or T cells enriched from blood (not recorded which). The receptors here all came from a woman aged 60-75 years who had recovered from COVID-19.

This sequence joins TRBV24-1 and TRBJ2-5, with 8 positions matching TRBD1. CDR1 KGHDR and CDR2 SFDVKD come from the germline V gene. The CDR3 spans 15 residues. Trimming took 4 bases from V and 1 from J; bases not matched to a gene: 4. CDR3 nucleotides: TGTGCCACCAGTGACCAGACAGGGGCCCAAGAGACCCAGTACTTC. It yields the protein CATSDQTGAQETQYF.

V usage is TRBV27 and J usage is TRBJ2-7; unclear D gene. CDR3 length equals 14 residues. The germline CDR1 and CDR2 sequences are MNHEY and SMNVEV (reference sequence). Trimming removed 6 bases from V and 0 bases from J, with 12 bases in between. The CDR3 loop reads CASRVRTSSYEQYF. The CDR3 DNA reads as TGTGCCAGCAGGGTTAGAACGAGCTCCTACGAGCAGTACTTC.

Concerning this clone: Within the sample, other DNA sequences also encode this same CDR3. The chain couples TRBV27 to TRBJ1-5; D gene ambiguous. This CDR3 contains 13 residues. Trimming stripped 4 bases from V and 2 bases from J, with 6 bases between. The germline V gene has CDR1 MNHEY and CDR2 SMNVEV (reference sequence). CDR3 region: CASSYGGNQPQHF. The DNA for the CDR3 is TGTGCCAGCAGTTACGGAGGCAATCAGCCCCAGCATTTT.

The V and J genes are TRBV7-8 and TRBJ2-3, with D possibly TRBD2 on 7 matching bases. V lost 5 bases and J lost 8, with 23 bases in between. Germline lookup yields CDR1 SGHVS and CDR2 FQNEAQ. This CDR3 is built from 16 residues. The CDR3 protein is CASSILYNGGRATQYF. CDR3 DNA sequence: TGTGCCAGCAGCATACTCTATAACGGGGGGCGGGCTACGCAGTATTTT. The complete variable domain, with remaining parts taken from reference TRBV7-8 and TRBJ2-3, reads GAGVSQSPRYKVAKRGQDVALRCDPISGHVSLFWYQQALGQGPEFLTYFQNEAQLDKSGLPSDRFFAERPEGSVSTLKIQRTQQEDSAVYLCASSILYNGGRATQYFGPGTRLTVL.

The rearrangement joins TRBV5-1 to TRBJ1-2; D gene ambiguous. The germline V and J ends were trimmed by 0 bases and 1 base, with 7 bases remaining between them. The CDR3 runs 14 residues. From germline, CDR1 is SGHRS and CDR2 YFSETQ. CDR3 DNA: TGCGCCAGCAGCTTGGGGGCACTTAACTATGGCTACACCTTC. Translating gives CASSLGALNYGYTF.